This T cell receptor (beta chain) was captured in a study of blood T cell repertoires in COVID-19. Study in general: From the United States, Italy and Spain came samples of acute and convalescent COVID-19.

Germline CDR1 MNHEY, CDR2 SVGAGI. The CDR3 extends over 13 amino acids. V dropped 8 bases and J dropped 1 base, with 6 bases sitting between them. In the source study's methods: The authors estimated nucleated cell counts from reference gene primer amplification. Produced via immunoSEQ multiplex PCR; TCRdb's table is partial and in-frame only. The V and J calls and clone size come from that table; D and trimming were worked out from the DNA. Here the sample spans more than 95,000 clones, about 88% being singletons. Sequenced sample: peripheral blood. This clonotype was sampled from a human donor in a cohort sampled during active COVID-19. This chain joins TRBV6-5 and TRBJ2-6; D gene uncertain. The CDR3, as DNA: TGTGCCAGCGGGCCGTCTGGGGCCAACGTCCTGACTTTC. This translates into CASGPSGANVLTF.